The present T cell receptor beta chain was sequenced within a study of T cell responses to AZD1222 COVID-19 vaccine. Sequencing was performed with immunoSEQ multiplex PCR; in TCRdb, only in-frame clones are kept and a portion is missing. The sample lists 100,000 to 150,000 clones, about 92% occurring once. The CDR3 contains 15 residues. Trimming removed 2 bases at V and 6 bases at J, with 17 bases between. Germline V gene sequence: CDR1 MDHEN, CDR2 SYDVKM. The TCR comes from an adult in good health. The chain combines TRBV28 with TRBJ2-7; tentative D call: TRBD2 (7 bases). Sequenced material: peripheral blood, taken on day 0 of MenACWY control vaccination. CDR3 residues: CASSLRGARGGEQYF. The CDR3 bases are TGTGCCAGCAGTTTACGGGGGGCCAGGGGTGGCGAGCAGTACTTC.